This T cell receptor beta chain came from a study of blood T cell repertoires in COVID-19 (dated by TCRdb to about 2020). With respect to the entire study: Samples from collaborators originated in the United States, Italy and Spain and spanned both the acute and convalescent phases of COVID-19. The samples were drawn from the first 160 participants of the ongoing ImmuneRACE study and from 1,254 subjects provided by 6 global collaborators. Where HLA class I and class II types were available, the types were taken from metadata supplied by the sample provider, not from assay-based typing. Deeply sampled blood TCRbeta repertoires from subjects exposed to, actively infected with, or recovered from COVID-19 were included in the dataset. The material from the prospective study consisted of cDNA or gDNA derived from T cells, B-cell-depleted T cells, or PBMCs. The repertoires were made available in a free public database intended to serve as a resource for research on the immune response to SARS-CoV-2. The sample metadata nearly always contained a de-identified subject ID, COVID-19 status, age in years and sex.

For this clone: Its antigen remains undetermined. Base-call qualities are not available, and no considerably larger clone is one nucleotide away.

In the prospective study, participants were about 18 to 95 years old, resided in fewer than 25 geographic areas of the United States, and were enrolled through a virtual design. Cohort assignment in the prospective study relied on participant-reported clinical history from a screening survey and a study questionnaire. ImmuneRACE Cohort 3 recovered participants were defined by two consecutive negative NP/OP PCR tests, healthcare professional clearance, or symptom resolution. In the prospective study, whole blood, serum and a nasopharyngeal or oropharyngeal swab were collected from each participant by mobile phlebotomists. Prospective study participants could optionally give additional blood draws and questionnaires over an approximately two-month period. Prospective study blood samples were shipped either frozen or at room temperature before DNA extraction. The CDR3 covers 12 residues, taking in both the cysteine and the phenylalanine. Just the 36-base CDR3 DNA is kept, in frame starting at base 1. Trimming removed 4 bases from V and 10 bases from J, leaving 13 bases between the germline ends. CDR1 SQVTM and CDR2 ANQGSEA are derived from the germline V gene.

What the study reported, not specific to this receptor: The amount of clinical and demographic metadata varied by source and participant and was provided uncurated.

TCRbeta CDR3 regions were amplified from genomic DNA by means of the immunoSEQ Assay, a bias-controlled multiplex PCR. The paper's processing steps were these. The number of nucleated cells in each sample was estimated from the amplification of reference gene primers within the assay. To quantify the absolute abundance of each unique TCRbeta CDR3 rearrangement, sequence reads were collapsed and filtered. For each sample, productive Simpson clonality was calculated as the square root of Simpson's diversity index over productive rearrangements. Not all clones reach the TCRdb copy of this immuneACCESS table, which keeps in-frame sequences only. Checked studies attribute under half of the gap to unresolved V genes and leave the rest unexplained. The DNA was the basis for D and trimming; V, J and clone size are from that table. The sample table lists roughly 220,000 clones, approximately 90% of them with a count of one. The ten largest clones add up to roughly 2.7% of the sample.

This TCR was recovered from a woman in her thirties who had recovered from COVID-19. Sequences were obtained from PBMCs or T cells enriched from blood (not recorded which). This chain is built from TRBV29-1 and TRBJ1-4, with no reliable assignment of the D segment. The CDR3 protein: CSVGQDLAKLFF. The DNA reads TGCAGCGTTGGTCAAGATTTAGCAAAACTGTTTTTT.